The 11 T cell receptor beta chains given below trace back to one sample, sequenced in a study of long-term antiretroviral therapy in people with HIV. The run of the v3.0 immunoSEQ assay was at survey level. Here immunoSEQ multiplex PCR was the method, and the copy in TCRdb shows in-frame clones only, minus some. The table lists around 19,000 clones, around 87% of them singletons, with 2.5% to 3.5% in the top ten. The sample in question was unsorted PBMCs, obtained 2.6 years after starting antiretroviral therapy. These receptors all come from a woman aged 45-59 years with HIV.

The CDR3: CASTPGRSSYEQYF. The CDR3 nucleotides are TGTGCCAGTACCCCGGGACGGAGCTCCTACGAGCAGTACTTC. The genes are TRBV19 and TRBJ2-7, with D perhaps assigned TRBD1 or TRBD2 (5 bases each). V lost 7 bases and J lost 0, with 13 bases in between. Germline values: CDR1 LNHDA, CDR2 SQIVND (reference sequence). The CDR3 has 14 residues.

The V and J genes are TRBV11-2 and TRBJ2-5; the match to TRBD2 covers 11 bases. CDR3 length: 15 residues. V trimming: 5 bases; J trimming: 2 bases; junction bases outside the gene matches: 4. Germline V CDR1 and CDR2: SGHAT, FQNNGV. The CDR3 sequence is CASSPRLAGQETQYF. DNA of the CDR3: TGTGCCAGCAGCCCCAGACTAGCGGGGCAAGAGACCCAGTACTTC.

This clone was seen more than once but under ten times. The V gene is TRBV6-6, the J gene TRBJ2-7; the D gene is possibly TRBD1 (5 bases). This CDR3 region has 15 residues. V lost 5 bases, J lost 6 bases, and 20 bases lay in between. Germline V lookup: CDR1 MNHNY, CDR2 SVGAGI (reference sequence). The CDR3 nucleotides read TGTGCCAGCAGTCCCACCCTTACAGGAACCGGCGAGCAGTACTTC. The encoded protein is CASSPTLTGTGEQYF.

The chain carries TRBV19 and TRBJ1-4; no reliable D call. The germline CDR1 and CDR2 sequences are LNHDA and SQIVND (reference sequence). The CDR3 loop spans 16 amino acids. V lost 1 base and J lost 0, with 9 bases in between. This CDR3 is CASSIASRATNEKLFF. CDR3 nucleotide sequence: TGTGCCAGTAGTATAGCGTCGAGGGCAACTAATGAAAAACTGTTTTTT.

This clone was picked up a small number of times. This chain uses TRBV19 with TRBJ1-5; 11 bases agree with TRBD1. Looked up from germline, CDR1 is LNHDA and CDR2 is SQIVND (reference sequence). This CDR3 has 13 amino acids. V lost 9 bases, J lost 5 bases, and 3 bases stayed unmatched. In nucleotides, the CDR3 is TGTGCCAGGGACAGGGGGCACGATCAGCCCCAGCATTTT. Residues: CARDRGHDQPQHF.

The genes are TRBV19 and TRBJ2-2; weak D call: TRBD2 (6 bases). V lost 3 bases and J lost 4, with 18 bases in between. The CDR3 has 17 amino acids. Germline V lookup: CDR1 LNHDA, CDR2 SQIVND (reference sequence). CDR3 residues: CASSIPSSGLRTGELFF. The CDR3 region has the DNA TGTGCCAGTAGTATTCCGTCGAGCGGACTACGCACCGGGGAGCTGTTTTTT. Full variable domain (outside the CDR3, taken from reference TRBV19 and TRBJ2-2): DGGITQSPKYLFRKEGQNVTLSCEQNLNHDAMYWYRQDPGQGLRLIYYSQIVNDFQKGDIAEGYSVSREKKESFPLTVTSAQKNPTAFYLCASSIPSSGLRTGELFFGEGSRLTVL.

The CDR3 DNA is TGTGCCAGCAGTAGGGCATTAGAGACCCAGTACTTC. Its translation is CASSRALETQYF. The rearrangement joins TRBV2 to TRBJ2-5; D uncertain. This CDR3 spans 12 amino acids. The V gene's germline CDR1 is SNHLY and CDR2 FYNNEI. Trimming stripped 5 bases from V and 4 bases from J, with 8 bases between.

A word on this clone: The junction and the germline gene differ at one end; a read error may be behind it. CDR3 sequence reads: CATSWKGTGGTSGIYNEQFF. CDR3 nucleotides: TGTGCCACCAGTTGGAAGGGGACAGGGGGGACTAGCGGGATCTACAATGAGCAGTTCTTC. The J gene is TRBJ2-1, the V gene TRBV27, with 13 bases matching TRBD2. In germline, CDR1 is MNHEY, CDR2 SMNVEV (reference sequence). The CDR3 has 20 residues.

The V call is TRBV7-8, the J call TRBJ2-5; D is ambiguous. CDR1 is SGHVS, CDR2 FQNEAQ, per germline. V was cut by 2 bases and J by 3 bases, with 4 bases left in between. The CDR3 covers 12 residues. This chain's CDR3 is CASSLLEETQYF. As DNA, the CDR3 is TGTGCCAGCAGCTTACTTGAAGAGACCCAGTACTTC.

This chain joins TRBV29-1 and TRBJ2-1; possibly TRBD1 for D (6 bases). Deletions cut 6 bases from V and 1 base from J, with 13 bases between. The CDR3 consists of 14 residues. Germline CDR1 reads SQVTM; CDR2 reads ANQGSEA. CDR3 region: CSVTTGLSYNEQFF. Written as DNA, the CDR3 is TGCAGCGTCACTACAGGGCTATCCTACAATGAGCAGTTCTTC.

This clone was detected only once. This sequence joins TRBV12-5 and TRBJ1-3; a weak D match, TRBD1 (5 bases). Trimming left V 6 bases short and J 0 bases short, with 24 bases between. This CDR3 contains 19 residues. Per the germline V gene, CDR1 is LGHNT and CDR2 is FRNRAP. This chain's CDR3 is CASGVRGPGSSFSGNTIYF. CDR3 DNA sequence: TGTGCTAGTGGAGTTAGAGGACCAGGGTCCTCCTTCTCTGGAAACACCATATATTTT.